This T cell receptor (beta chain) was retrieved from a study of blood T cell repertoires in COVID-19. Study-wide background: From the United States, Italy and Spain came samples of acute and convalescent COVID-19.

The length of the CDR3 is 16 residues. V was pared by 0 bases and J by 1 base, with 4 bases of the junction left unmatched. CDR1 is LGHNA and CDR2 is YNFKEQ in the germline V gene. Authors' data handling: Amplification from reference gene primers served as the basis for estimated nucleated cell counts. Here immunoSEQ multiplex PCR was the method, and the copy in TCRdb shows in-frame clones only, minus some. V and J calls and clone size are as listed in that table; D and trimming were resolved from the DNA. The sample gives fewer than 110,000 clones, more than 85% of which show up once; about 6.3% is in the top ten.

The clonotype originates from a human donor in a cohort sampled during active COVID-19. The sample consisted of peripheral blood. The rearrangement links TRBV4-2 to TRBJ2-7; TRBD2 aligns across 9 bases. CDR3 sequence: CASSQDWAGGSYEQYF. The CDR3 DNA follows: TGTGCCAGCAGCCAAGACTGGGCGGGGGGGTCCTACGAGCAGTACTTC.